This T cell receptor beta chain was captured by sequencing in a study of blood T cell repertoires in COVID-19. The wider study: Samples of COVID-19 (acute and convalescent) were obtained from the United States, Italy and Spain. Sources were T cells, B-cell-depleted T cells, or PBMCs; the material itself was cDNA or gDNA.

The authors' processing: Using reference gene primer amplification, nucleated cell counts were estimated. The data were produced by immunoSEQ multiplex PCR, yet TCRdb's version contains in-frame clones alone and is incomplete. That table furnishes V, J and clone size, whereas the DNA furnished D and trimming. The table has about 170,000 clones, around 84% seen once; the top ten hold roughly 3%. CDR3 length: 17 amino acids. CDR1 and CDR2 from the germline V gene are SGHTA and FQGTGA. After removal of 5 bases from V and 4 bases from J, the junction contained 11 bases not matched to a gene. Sequences were obtained from peripheral blood. The chain has TRBV7-3 and TRBJ2-6, with TRBD1 matching over 7 bases. The TCR comes from a human donor with acute or convalescent COVID-19. The donor label of this sample is uncertain. This CDR3 reads CASSERRTGYGANVLTF. CDR3 in DNA: TGTGCCAGCAGCGAGAGGAGGACAGGTTACGGGGCCAACGTCCTGACTTTC.